This note documents a single T cell receptor beta chain sequence. A much larger clone lies a single base off, so this may be a read error. At the DNA level, this CDR3 is encoded by other sequences in the same sample as well. These data belong to a study of blood T cell repertoires in COVID-19. At the level of the study: PBMCs, B-cell-depleted T cells, or T cells provided the cDNA or gDNA that made up the material.

In the source study's methods: Amplified reference gene primers provided the basis for estimating nucleated cell counts. Using immunoSEQ multiplex PCR, the repertoire was profiled, and TCRdb retains in-frame clones only, with some absent. V, J and clone size were drawn from that table, and D and trimming were deduced from the DNA. The sample shows about 78,000 clones, approximately 89% of them seen only once. Germline CDR1 reads LGHDT; CDR2 reads YNNKEL (reference sequence). The CDR3 is 14 amino acids. Material: peripheral blood. This sequence was found in a man aged 45-60 years with active or convalescent COVID-19. The chain is built from TRBV3-1 (or the pseudogene TRBV3-2) and TRBJ1-6; 9 bases map to TRBD1. CDR3: CASSQGQGRTPLHF. The CDR3 DNA reads TGTGCTAGCAGCCAAGGACAGGGGAGAACACCCCTCCACTTT.